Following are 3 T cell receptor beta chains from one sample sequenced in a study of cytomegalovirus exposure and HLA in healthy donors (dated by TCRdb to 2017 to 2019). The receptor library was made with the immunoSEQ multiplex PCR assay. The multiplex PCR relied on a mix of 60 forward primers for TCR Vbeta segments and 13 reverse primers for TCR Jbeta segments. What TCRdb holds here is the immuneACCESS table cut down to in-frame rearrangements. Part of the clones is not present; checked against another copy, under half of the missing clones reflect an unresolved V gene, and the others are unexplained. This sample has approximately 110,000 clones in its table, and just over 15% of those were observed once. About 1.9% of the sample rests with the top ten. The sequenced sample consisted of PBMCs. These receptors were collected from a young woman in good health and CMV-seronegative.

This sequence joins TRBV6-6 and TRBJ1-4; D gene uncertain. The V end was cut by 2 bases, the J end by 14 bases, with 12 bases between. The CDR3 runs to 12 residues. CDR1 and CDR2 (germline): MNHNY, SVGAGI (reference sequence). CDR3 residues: CASSYEGNLLFF. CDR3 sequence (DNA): TGTGCCAGCAGTTACGAGGGCAATCTCCTGTTTTTT.

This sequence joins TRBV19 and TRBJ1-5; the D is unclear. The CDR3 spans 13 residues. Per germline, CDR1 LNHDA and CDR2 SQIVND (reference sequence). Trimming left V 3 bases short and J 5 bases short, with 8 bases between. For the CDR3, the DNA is TGTGCCAGTAGTATGTACGGGGATCAGCCCCAGCATTTT. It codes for CASSMYGDQPQHF.

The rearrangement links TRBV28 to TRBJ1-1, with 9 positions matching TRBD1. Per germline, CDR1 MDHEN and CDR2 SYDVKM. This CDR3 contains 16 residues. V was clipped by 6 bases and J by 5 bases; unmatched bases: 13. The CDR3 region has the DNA TGTGCCAGCAGACCAGGACAGGGGCGCTTTTGGACTGAAGCTTTCTTT. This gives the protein CASRPGQGRFWTEAFF.